One and the same sample provided the 27 T cell receptor beta chains below, sequenced in a study of cytomegalovirus exposure and HLA in healthy donors. The assay was immunoSEQ multiplex PCR, and TCRdb's table has in-frame clones only and misses some. The sample includes fewer than 200,000 clones, about 96% of them seen just once. The sequenced sample was PBMCs. The receptors were sampled from a woman aged 18-35 years in good health and CMV-seronegative.

This chain uses TRBV19 with TRBJ2-2; D is undetermined. Trimming pared 0 bases from V and 7 bases from J, leaving 9 bases between. This CDR3 region has 14 residues. Germline V lookup: CDR1 LNHDA, CDR2 SQIVND (reference sequence). CDR3 nucleotides: TGTGCCAGTAGTATAGAGGCGGTGGGCGGGGAGCTGTTTTTT. Translated, it gives CASSIEAVGGELFF.

This clone has only one observation. The chain combines TRBV7-2 with TRBJ1-1; 7 bases line up with TRBD1. The V segment lost 5 bases and the J segment 8 bases; nucleotides outside the gene matches: 8. Germline V CDR1 and CDR2: SGHTA, FQGNSA. The CDR3 sequence is 13 residues long. The CDR3 bases are TGTGCCAGCAGCCCCCGACAGGGCCCGGAAGCTTTCTTT. Translating it yields CASSPRQGPEAFF.

In its sample, this clone was seen once. This chain joins TRBV5-1 and TRBJ1-5; D might be TRBD1 (6 bases). Trimming took off 4 bases at V and 0 bases at J, with 14 bases between the two ends. The CDR3 is 16 amino acids. Germline lookup yields CDR1 SGHRS and CDR2 YFSETQ. The CDR3 region has the DNA TGCGCCAGCAGCATACAGGGAGAACCTAGCAATCAGCCCCAGCATTTT. Translation: CASSIQGEPSNQPQHF.

V usage is TRBV18 and J usage is TRBJ2-3, with D uncertain. There are 12 residues in the CDR3. V lost 6 bases and J lost 0, with 4 bases in between. From germline, CDR1 is KGHSH and CDR2 LQKENI. CDR3 DNA: TGTGCCAGCTCCGCGAGCACAGATACGCAGTATTTT. This gives the protein CASSASTDTQYF.

About this clone: Germline and junction disagree at one end, which may indicate a read error. This chain connects TRBV7-7 to TRBJ2-2; weak D call: TRBD2 (7 bases). CDR3 length equals 15 residues. The germline V gene has CDR1 SSHAT and CDR2 FNYEAQ (reference sequence). The CDR3 DNA sequence: TGTGCTAGCAGCTTTGGGAGGGGGGTTACCGGGGAGCTGTTTTTT. It specifies CASSFGRGVTGELFF. Filled out from reference TRBV7-7 and TRBJ2-2, the complete variable domain reads GAGVSQSPRYKVTKRGQDVTLRCDPISSHATLYWYQQALGQGPEFLTYFNYEAQPDKSGLPSDRFSAERPEGSISTLTIQRTEQRDSAMYRCASSFGRGVTGELFFGEGSRLTVL.

J is TRBJ2-2 and V is TRBV5-8; weak D call: TRBD1 (6 bases). CDR3 length: 17 amino acids. V dropped 0 bases and J dropped 4 bases, with 16 bases sitting between them. Per germline, CDR1 SGHTS and CDR2 YDEGEE. The CDR3 bases are TGTGCCAGCAGCTTGGCGTACTCAGGACAGCCCACCGGGGAGCTGTTTTTT. The encoded protein is CASSLAYSGQPTGELFF.

The rearrangement joins TRBV18 to TRBJ1-2; D is perhaps TRBD1 (6 bases). Germline V gives CDR1 KGHSH, CDR2 LQKENI. V lost 4 bases, J lost 4 bases, and 10 bases lay in between. The CDR3 loop spans 13 amino acids. The CDR3 coding sequence is TGTGCCAGCTCACGGGACATGGCCTATGGCTACACCTTC. Amino acid sequence: CASSRDMAYGYTF.

This clone is a singleton in its sample. The rearrangement links TRBV6-6 to TRBJ1-4; possible D gene TRBD1, 5 bases. Germline V lookup: CDR1 MNHNY, CDR2 SVGAGI (reference sequence). This CDR3 is built from 16 residues. V was pared by 1 base and J by 6 bases, with 15 bases between. In nucleotides, the CDR3 is TGTGCCAGCAGTTACTTGATGGGGGGGGTTCATGAAAAACTGTTTTTT. Translated, it gives CASSYLMGGVHEKLFF.

The chain carries TRBV10-2 and TRBJ1-6; D ambiguous. This CDR3 is 11 amino acids long. CDR1 WSHSY and CDR2 SAAADI come from the germline V gene. The V end was cut by 4 bases, the J end by 17 bases, with 12 bases between. CDR3 sequence: CASSAGDFIHF. Here the CDR3 DNA reads TGCGCCAGCAGTGCTGGAGACTTCATCCACTTT.

The rearrangement links TRBV19 to TRBJ2-1, with 12 nucleotides matching TRBD1. There are 16 residues in the CDR3. The V and J ends lost 4 bases and 7 bases, in that order; junction bases with no gene match: 8. Germline CDR1 LNHDA, CDR2 SQIVND (reference sequence). The CDR3 reads CASSTRGQGALNEQFF. The CDR3 nucleotides read TGTGCCAGTAGTACCAGGGGACAGGGGGCGCTGAATGAGCAGTTCTTC. Drawing the rest from reference TRBV19 and TRBJ2-1, the complete variable domain is DGGITQSPKYLFRKEGQNVTLSCEQNLNHDAMYWYRQDPGQGLRLIYYSQIVNDFQKGDIAEGYSVSREKKESFPLTVTSAQKNPTAFYLCASSTRGQGALNEQFFGPGTRLTVL.

In DNA, the CDR3 is TGCGCCAGCACCGGGGACCGGACAGGGGGTAATCAGCCCCAGCATTTT. Translation: CASTGDRTGGNQPQHF. The chain employs TRBV10-2 and TRBJ1-5, with 10 positions matching TRBD1. After removal of 7 bases from V and 4 bases from J, the junction contained 10 bases not matched to a gene. Germline assignment: CDR1 WSHSY and CDR2 SAAADI. The CDR3 spans 16 residues.

This clone appeared a few times. This chain connects TRBV2 to TRBJ2-7, with 8 positions matching TRBD1. CDR1 and CDR2 from the germline V gene are SNHLY and FYNNEI. Germline trimming cut 6 bases from V and 4 bases from J; bases unmatched to any gene: 8. The CDR3 is 14 amino acids. The CDR3 reads CASRLRQGWYEQYF. CDR3 coding DNA: TGTGCCAGCAGATTAAGACAGGGGTGGTACGAGCAGTACTTC.

The chain is built from TRBV18 and TRBJ1-1; D unclear. V dropped 3 bases and J dropped 2 bases, with 13 bases sitting between them. Looked up from germline, CDR1 is KGHSH and CDR2 is LQKENI. This CDR3 is 15 amino acids long. The CDR3 coding sequence is TGTGCCAGCTCACCTAGGCGGGATGAAAACACTGAAGCTTTCTTT. This sequence encodes CASSPRRDENTEAFF.

The chain is built from TRBV15 and TRBJ2-3, with a weak D call TRBD2 (7 bases). V was clipped by 5 bases and J by 3 bases, with 18 bases between them. The V gene's germline CDR1 is LNHNV and CDR2 YYDKDF (reference sequence). This CDR3 region has 16 residues. CDR3 nucleotide sequence: TGTGCCACCAGCCCAGGGTCGGGGGGCTTTACAGATACGCAGTATTTT. This sequence encodes CATSPGSGGFTDTQYF. The whole variable domain, filled in from reference TRBV15 and TRBJ2-3, reads DAMVIQNPRYQVTQFGKPVTLSCSQTLNHNVMYWYQQKSSQAPKLLFHYYDKDFNNEADTPDNFQSRRPNTSFCFLDIRSPGLGDTAMYLCATSPGSGGFTDTQYFGPGTRLTVL.

This chain connects TRBV27 to TRBJ1-5; TRBD1 matches at 7 bases. The germline gives CDR1 MNHEY, CDR2 SMNVEV (reference sequence). The J segment lost 3 bases and the V segment lost 6 bases, leaving 2 bases of the junction unmatched. CDR3 length: 13 amino acids. CDR3 in DNA: TGTGCCAGCAGGGGACAGTTCAATCAGCCCCAGCATTTT. Its protein product is CASRGQFNQPQHF.

The V gene is TRBV6-1, the J gene TRBJ1-2; 9 nucleotides line up with TRBD1. After removal of 7 bases from V and 8 bases from J, the junction contained 8 bases not matched to a gene. CDR1 is MNHNS, CDR2 SASEGT, per germline. The CDR3 totals 13 residues. CDR3 region: CASISTGGWGYTF. In DNA form, the CDR3 reads TGTGCCAGCATCTCAACAGGGGGCTGGGGCTACACCTTC.

V gene TRBV27 combines with J gene TRBJ2-7, with TRBD1 identical over 9 bases. This CDR3 spans 15 amino acids. V lost 4 bases, J lost 0 bases, and 4 bases stayed unmatched. Germline CDR1 and CDR2: MNHEY and SMNVEV (reference sequence). CDR3 coding DNA: TGTGCCAGCAGTTGGGGGGGACAGGGCTCCTACGAGCAGTACTTC. This translates into CASSWGGQGSYEQYF.

The CDR3 sequence is CASSSGDSLNEKLFF. The CDR3 nucleotides read TGTGCCAGCAGTTCAGGGGACAGTCTTAATGAAAAACTGTTTTTT. The chain combines TRBV6-6 with TRBJ1-4, with 7 bases fitting TRBD1. Trimming cost V 4 bases and J 4 bases; bases outside gene matches: 6. Germline loops: CDR1 MNHNY, CDR2 SVGAGI (reference sequence). This CDR3 is built from 15 residues.

This clone was seen once. The CDR3 region has the DNA TGTGCCAGCAGGGAACAGGGAATAAATCAGCCCCAGCATTTT. Amino acid sequence: CASREQGINQPQHF. The V gene is TRBV2, the J gene TRBJ1-5; tentative D call: TRBD1 (6 bases). V gave up 6 bases and J gave up 4 bases, with 13 bases separating them. This CDR3 contains 14 residues. Germline V gene data show CDR1 as SNHLY and CDR2 as FYNNEI.

The chain employs TRBV18 and TRBJ2-3; 9 bases line up with TRBD2. The ends lost 4 bases at V and 2 bases at J; junction bases unmatched: 1. This CDR3 has 14 residues. CDR1 and CDR2 (germline): KGHSH, LQKENI. CDR3 sequence (DNA): TGTGCCAGCTCACTGGGACTAGCCACAGATACGCAGTATTTT. Translated, it gives CASSLGLATDTQYF. The full variable domain, completed using reference TRBV18 and TRBJ2-3, is NAGVMQNPRHLVRRRGQEARLRCSPMKGHSHVYWYRQLPEEGLKFMVYLQKENIIDESGMPKERFSAEFPKEGPSILRIQQVVRGDSAAYFCASSLGLATDTQYFGPGTRLTVL.

The rearrangement joins TRBV7-2 to TRBJ2-1; 12 bases are shared with TRBD1. Germline V gene data show CDR1 as SGHTA and CDR2 as FQGNSA. The V gene end was trimmed by 3 bases and the J gene end by 9 bases; junction bases not matched to a gene: 12. CDR3 size: 17 residues. The CDR3 region is CASSLIRWGQGASEQFF. DNA for the CDR3: TGTGCCAGCAGCTTGATCCGTTGGGGACAGGGGGCGAGTGAGCAGTTCTTC. Supplemented by reference TRBV7-2 and TRBJ2-1, the full variable domain reads GAGVSQSPSNKVTEKGKDVELRCDPISGHTALYWYRQSLGQGLEFLIYFQGNSAPDKSGLPSDRFSAERTGGSVSTLTIQRTQQEDSAVYLCASSLIRWGQGASEQFFGPGTRLTVL.

The V call is TRBV6-1, the J call TRBJ1-5, with 9 positions matching TRBD1. The CDR3 has 17 residues. Trimming at V came to 4 bases and at J to 0 bases, leaving 7 bases not matched to a gene. Germline V CDR1 and CDR2: MNHNS, SASEGT. The DNA of the CDR3 is TGTGCCAGCAGTGCCGGGACAGGGTTTTATAGCAATCAGCCCCAGCATTTT. This sequence encodes CASSAGTGFYSNQPQHF.

The V call is TRBV9, the J call TRBJ2-7, with 8 bases that match TRBD1. The ends lost 0 bases at V and 0 bases at J; junction bases unmatched: 5. The CDR3 is 16 amino acids. Germline V lookup: CDR1 SGDLS, CDR2 YYNGEE. The CDR3 nucleotides are TGTGCCAGCAGCGTAGGGGACAGGTCAAGCTCCTACGAGCAGTACTTC. Translating gives CASSVGDRSSSYEQYF. Drawing the rest from reference TRBV9 and TRBJ2-7, the complete variable domain is DSGVTQTPKHLITATGQRVTLRCSPRSGDLSVYWYQQSLDQGLQFLIQYYNGEERAKGNILERFSAQQFPDLHSELNLSSLELGDSALYFCASSVGDRSSSYEQYFGPGTRLTVT.

The table lists this clone with a few counts. The V and J genes are TRBV6-5 and TRBJ2-7, with 7 positions matching TRBD1. Germline CDR1 MNHEY, CDR2 SVGAGI. The CDR3 length is 15 residues. V was pared by 5 bases and J by 0 bases, with 7 bases of the junction left unmatched. The CDR3 DNA follows: TGTGCCAGCAGTCCCCGGGCAGGGGGCTCCTACGAGCAGTACTTC. Amino acid sequence: CASSPRAGGSYEQYF.

The chain links TRBV15 to TRBJ2-1; weak D call: TRBD1 (6 bases). V lost 0 bases and J lost 2, with 11 bases in between. The germline V gene has CDR1 LNHNV and CDR2 YYDKDF (reference sequence). The CDR3 length is 16 residues. For the CDR3, the DNA is TGTGCCACCAGCAGAGAAGGGCAGGGGCCCTACAATGAGCAGTTCTTC. Translating it yields CATSREGQGPYNEQFF.

The V gene is TRBV19, the J gene TRBJ2-6; TRBD1 might be the D (5 bases). V lost 7 bases and J 1 base, leaving 5 bases between the germline ends. Germline-derived CDR1 and CDR2 are LNHDA and SQIVND (reference sequence). This CDR3 spans 13 amino acids. The CDR3 protein is CASTGSGANVLTF. The CDR3, as DNA: TGTGCCAGTACAGGGTCTGGGGCCAACGTCCTGACTTTC. The whole variable domain, filled in from reference TRBV19 and TRBJ2-6, reads DGGITQSPKYLFRKEGQNVTLSCEQNLNHDAMYWYRQDPGQGLRLIYYSQIVNDFQKGDIAEGYSVSREKKESFPLTVTSAQKNPTAFYLCASTGSGANVLTFGAGSRLTVL.

The rearrangement uses TRBV9 and TRBJ1-2; TRBD1 matches 7 bases. J was trimmed by 3 bases and V by 6 bases; bases with no gene match: 14. Germline CDR1 reads SGDLS; CDR2 reads YYNGEE. The CDR3 totals 16 residues. CDR3 DNA: TGTGCCAGCACCCGGGACAGTTTCAGCGTAGACTATGGCTACACCTTC. Translated, it gives CASTRDSFSVDYGYTF.